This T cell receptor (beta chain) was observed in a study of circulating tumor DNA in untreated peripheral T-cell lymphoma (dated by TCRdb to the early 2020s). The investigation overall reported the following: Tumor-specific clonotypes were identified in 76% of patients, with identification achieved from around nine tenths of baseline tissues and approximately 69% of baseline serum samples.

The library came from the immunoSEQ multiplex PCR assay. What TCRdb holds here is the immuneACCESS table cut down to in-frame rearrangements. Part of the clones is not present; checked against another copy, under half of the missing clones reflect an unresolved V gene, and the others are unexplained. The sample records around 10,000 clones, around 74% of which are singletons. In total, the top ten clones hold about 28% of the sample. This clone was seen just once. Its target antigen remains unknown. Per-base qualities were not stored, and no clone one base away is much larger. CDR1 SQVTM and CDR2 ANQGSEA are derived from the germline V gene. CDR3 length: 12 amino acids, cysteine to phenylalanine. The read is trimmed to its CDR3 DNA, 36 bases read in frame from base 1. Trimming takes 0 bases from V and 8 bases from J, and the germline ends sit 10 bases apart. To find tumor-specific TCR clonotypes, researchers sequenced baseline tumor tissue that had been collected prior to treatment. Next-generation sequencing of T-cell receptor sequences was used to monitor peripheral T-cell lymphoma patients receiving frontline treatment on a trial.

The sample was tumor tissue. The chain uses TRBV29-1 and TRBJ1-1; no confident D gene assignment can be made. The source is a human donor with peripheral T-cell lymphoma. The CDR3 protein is CSVEEAYQEAFF. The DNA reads TGCAGCGTTGAAGAGGCATATCAAGAAGCTTTCTTT.